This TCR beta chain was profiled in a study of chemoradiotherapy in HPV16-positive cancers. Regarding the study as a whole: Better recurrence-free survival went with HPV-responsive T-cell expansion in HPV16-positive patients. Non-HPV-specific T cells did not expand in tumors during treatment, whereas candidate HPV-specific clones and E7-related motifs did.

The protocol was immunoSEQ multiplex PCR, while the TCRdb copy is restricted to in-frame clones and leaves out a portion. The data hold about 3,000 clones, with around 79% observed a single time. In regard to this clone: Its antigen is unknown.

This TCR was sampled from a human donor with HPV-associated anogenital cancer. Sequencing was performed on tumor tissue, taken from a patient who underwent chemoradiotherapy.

Written as DNA, the CDR3 is TGCAGCGACCGCCGGGACAGCCTCGGGGAGACCCAGTACTTC. It encodes CSDRRDSLGETQYF. The V and J genes are TRBV29-1 and TRBJ2-5, with 7 bases aligning to TRBD1. The CDR3 extends over 14 amino acids. Germline V gene lookup returns CDR1 SQVTM and CDR2 ANQGSEA. Trimming at V came to 7 bases and at J to 5 bases, leaving 13 bases not matched to a gene. Supplemented by reference TRBV29-1 and TRBJ2-5, the full variable domain reads SAVISQKPSRDICQRGTSLTIQCQVDSQVTMMFWYRQQPGQSLTLIATANQGSEATYESGFVIDKFPISRPNLTFSTLTVSNMSPEDSSIYLCSDRRDSLGETQYFGPGTRLLVL.